These 4 T cell receptor beta chains came from one sample sequenced in a study of spatial heterogeneity in lung cancer. These receptors lack a known antigen. General study points: In tumors, expanded intratumoral alpha and beta TCR counts tracked mutation counts.

TCRdb re-analysed the 5' RACE reads in MiXCR, keeping a single row per CDR3 protein. Found here are thousands of distinct CDR3 sequences, approximately 1.2% of them singletons; the top ten hold over 7.5%. The time point was: sample taken at primary tumor resection. The sequenced sample was lung tumor tissue, obtained at surgery. These TCRs come from a male donor with early-stage non-small cell lung cancer.

This clonotype has ten or more counts. The V and J genes are TRBV12-3 or TRBV12-4 and TRBJ2-3, with TRBD2 as a possible D gene (5 bases). The ends were cut back, 1 base at V and 6 bases at J, with 20 bases in the middle. The CDR3 sequence is 17 residues long. The CDR3 is CASSLGLTKLASDTQYF. As DNA, the CDR3 is TGTGCCAGCAGTTTAGGATTGACTAAGCTCGCGTCTGATACGCAGTATTTT.

This clonotype is categorized as medium-sized. The rearrangement links TRBV2 to TRBJ2-1, with D perhaps matching TRBD2 (6 bases). There are 16 residues in the CDR3. V was shortened by 5 bases and J by 3 bases, with 17 bases between the two germline ends. Germline assignment: CDR1 SNHLY and CDR2 FYNNEI. The CDR3: CASSRTMAGSYNEQFF. The DNA of the CDR3 is TGTGCCAGCAGTAGGACTATGGCGGGAAGCTACAATGAGCAGTTCTTC. Complete variable domain (other parts from reference TRBV2 and TRBJ2-1): EPEVTQTPSHQVTQMGQEVILRCVPISNHLYFYWYRQILGQKVEFLVSFYNNEISEKSEIFDDQFSVERPDGSNFTLKIRSTKLEDSAMYFCASSRTMAGSYNEQFFGPGTRLTVL.

By proportion, this clonotype is medium-sized. The chain has TRBV29-1 and TRBJ1-1, with TRBD1 as a possible D gene (6 bases). There are 16 residues in the CDR3. The V and J ends lost 1 base and 5 bases respectively, with 20 bases between them. The germline CDR1 and CDR2 sequences are SQVTM and ANQGSEA. CDR3 amino acids: CSVEGPGASGGTEAFF. CDR3 nucleotides: TGCAGCGTTGAAGGTCCGGGGGCTTCGGGCGGGACTGAAGCTTTCTTT.

This clonotype is deemed medium-sized. The CDR3 here is CASNLQGGGTEAFF. In DNA, the CDR3 is TGTGCCAGCAACCTCCAGGGCGGAGGCACTGAAGCTTTCTTT. This chain joins TRBV2 and TRBJ1-1, with D perhaps matching TRBD1 (5 bases). Trimming pared 7 bases from V and 4 bases from J, leaving 16 bases between. Germline assignment: CDR1 SNHLY and CDR2 FYNNEI. The CDR3 consists of 14 residues.